This passage covers 23 T cell receptor beta chains from one sample sequenced in a study of shared clonotypes between healthy human individuals. Sequenced by immunoSEQ multiplex PCR; TCRdb stores in-frame clones only, minus some. The sample lists some 1.5 million clones, about 96% occurring once. Input material: naive CD4+ T cells sorted from blood. Sample subset: CD45RA+ positively selected. These receptors originate from a man aged 25 to 40 in good health.

V usage is TRBV15 and J usage is TRBJ2-1; D may be TRBD1 (7 bases). This CDR3 has 17 residues. With 2 bases removed from V and 5 bases from J, the gap between germline ends came to 19 bases. CDR1 LNHNV and CDR2 YYDKDF come from the germline V gene (reference sequence). As DNA, the CDR3 is TGTGCCACCAGCAGATCCAAGGGGGCGGGGCGGAACAATGAGCAGTTCTTC. Translated: CATSRSKGAGRNNEQFF.

V and J are TRBV13 and TRBJ2-1, with D hard to call. Germline loops: CDR1 PRHDT, CDR2 FYEKMQ (reference sequence). V dropped 0 bases and J dropped 9 bases, with 12 bases sitting between them. The CDR3 length is 14 residues. DNA of the CDR3: TGTGCCAGCAGCTTAGGAGTCGGAGTGGGTGAGCAGTTCTTC. It translates to CASSLGVGVGEQFF.

V is TRBV10-3 and J is TRBJ2-7; 8 nucleotides align to TRBD1. From germline, CDR1 is ENHRY and CDR2 SYGVKD. V lost 6 bases and J lost 2; bases outside the gene matches: 6. The CDR3 consists of 14 residues. The CDR3 coding sequence is TGTGCCATCAGGTTCGGGACAGGAGCCTACGAGCAGTACTTC. Its protein product is CAIRFGTGAYEQYF.

This chain links TRBV27 with TRBJ2-7, with 10 bases matching TRBD2. The CDR3 spans 13 residues. After removal of 10 bases from V and 5 bases from J, the junction contained 8 bases not matched to a gene. Germline lookup yields CDR1 MNHEY and CDR2 SMNVEV (reference sequence). The CDR3: CATPSGRVDEQYF. Written as DNA, the CDR3 is TGTGCCACCCCAAGCGGGAGGGTCGACGAGCAGTACTTC.

This chain joins TRBV18 and TRBJ1-3; D gene ambiguous. CDR1 KGHSH and CDR2 LQKENI come from the germline V gene. Trimming took off 0 bases at V and 7 bases at J, with 10 bases between the two ends. CDR3 length equals 14 residues. DNA for the CDR3: TGTGCCAGCTCACCACCGGCTTTGAGGAACACCATATATTTT. It is translated as CASSPPALRNTIYF. The whole variable domain, filled in from reference TRBV18 and TRBJ1-3, reads NAGVMQNPRHLVRRRGQEARLRCSPMKGHSHVYWYRQLPEEGLKFMVYLQKENIIDESGMPKERFSAEFPKEGPSILRIQQVVRGDSAAYFCASSPPALRNTIYFGEGSWLTVV.

The J gene is TRBJ2-7, the V gene TRBV5-1, with D possibly matching TRBD1 (5 bases). Germline V gives CDR1 SGHRS, CDR2 YFSETQ. Between the trimmed V and J ends, which lost 6 bases and 2 bases, there was a span of 18 bases. CDR3 length: 15 residues. CDR3 in amino acids: CASTLLPDKTYEQYF. The CDR3 region has the DNA TGCGCCAGCACCCTTCTCCCGGACAAGACCTACGAGCAGTACTTC.

The chain employs TRBV9 and TRBJ2-5; 7 nucleotides line up with TRBD2. The CDR3 is 15 amino acids. Looked up from germline, CDR1 is SGDLS and CDR2 is YYNGEE. V lost 0 bases to trimming and J lost 5 bases; unmatched junction nucleotides: 7. The CDR3 nucleotides are TGTGCCAGCAGCGTAGATCGAGCGGGGAGGGAGACCCAGTACTTC. This gives the protein CASSVDRAGRETQYF.

The rearrangement links TRBV5-1 to TRBJ2-3; 10 bases fit TRBD2. The CDR3 contains 16 residues. Germline CDR1 reads SGHRS; CDR2 reads YFSETQ. J gave up 5 bases and V 0 bases, and 6 bases lay outside the gene matches. The CDR3 is CASSLGSSGGGDTQYF. The CDR3 DNA follows: TGCGCCAGCAGCTTGGGGTCTAGCGGGGGTGGAGATACGCAGTATTTT.

The genes are TRBV5-6 and TRBJ2-7, with 7 bases lining up with TRBD1. The CDR3 has 14 amino acids. Trimming took 1 base from V and 5 from J; bases not matched to a gene: 6. CDR1 and CDR2 (germline): SGHDT, YYEEEE. As DNA, the CDR3 is TGTGCCAGCAGCTTGCTGACAGGGAGAAACGAGCAGTACTTC. This gives the protein CASSLLTGRNEQYF.

The sample holds a few counts of this clone. The chain couples TRBV30 to TRBJ2-7, with a possible D match to TRBD1 (5 bases). Germline lookup yields CDR1 GTSNPN and CDR2 SVGIG (reference sequence). Trimming removed 0 bases from V and 5 bases from J, with 8 bases in between. This CDR3 has 12 residues. CDR3 nucleotide sequence: TGTGCCTGGAGTGTGCACAGGAACGAGCAGTACTTC. Translating gives CAWSVHRNEQYF.

The chain has TRBV4-1 and TRBJ2-3; D is uncertain. The CDR3 consists of 14 residues. V gave up 4 bases and J gave up 4 bases, with 12 bases separating them. Germline CDR1 and CDR2: MGHRA and YSYEKL. CDR3 in amino acids: CASSREVVSDTQYF. The CDR3 nucleotides are TGCGCCAGCAGCCGGGAAGTAGTCTCAGATACGCAGTATTTT.

V and J are TRBV7-2 and TRBJ2-7; D unresolved. The CDR3 length is 14 residues. The V gene's germline CDR1 is SGHTA and CDR2 FQGNSA. V dropped 1 base and J dropped 1 base, with 8 bases sitting between them. The CDR3 is CASSLGLFSYEQYF. CDR3 DNA sequence: TGTGCCAGCAGCTTAGGACTCTTTTCCTACGAGCAGTACTTC.

This clone was seen just once. The CDR3 loop reads CASREGGLSTQYF. The CDR3, as DNA: TGTGCCAGCAGAGAGGGAGGGCTGTCTACGCAGTATTTT. The chain has TRBV6-5 and TRBJ2-3, with 7 nucleotides matching TRBD2. CDR1 is MNHEY and CDR2 is SVGAGI in the germline V gene. With 6 bases clipped from V and 8 bases from J, the junction kept 8 bases outside the gene matches. The length of the CDR3 is 13 residues.

Only a few counts were recorded for this clone. The rearrangement links TRBV5-1 to TRBJ2-5; 7 bases are shared with TRBD2. The germline V gene encodes CDR1 SGHRS and CDR2 YFSETQ. This CDR3 is 14 amino acids long. V shed 4 bases and J 4 bases; nucleotides not matched to a gene: 7. CDR3 sequence (DNA): TGCGCCAGCAGCAATAAGCGGGGACTAGAGACCCAGTACTTC. This gives the protein CASSNKRGLETQYF.

This chain joins TRBV6-1 and TRBJ1-2; D is unclear. V lost 6 bases, J lost 5 bases, and 16 bases lay in between. Germline CDR1 MNHNS, CDR2 SASEGT. The CDR3 loop spans 14 amino acids. The CDR3 sequence is CASRETITLYGYTF. CDR3 sequence (DNA): TGTGCCAGCAGAGAGACTATAACCCTGTATGGCTACACCTTC.

As concerns this clone: This specimen includes other DNA sequences encoding the same CDR3. The chain combines TRBV2 with TRBJ2-1; D not resolved. This CDR3 comprises 15 residues. V was shortened by 4 bases and J by 1 base, with 11 bases between the two germline ends. Germline V gene lookup returns CDR1 SNHLY and CDR2 FYNNEI. This CDR3 reads CASSALDPSYNEQFF. The CDR3 DNA reads as TGTGCCAGCAGTGCTCTTGACCCGTCCTACAATGAGCAGTTCTTC.

The V gene is TRBV6-1, the J gene TRBJ1-1; D uncertain. CDR1 is MNHNS, CDR2 SASEGT, per germline. The ends were cut back, 10 bases at V and 4 bases at J, with 16 bases in the middle. CDR3 length equals 13 residues. The CDR3 nucleotides are TGTGCCACCGGTCTAGAACGTCGCACTGAAGCTTTCTTT. Protein: CATGLERRTEAFF.

V usage is TRBV2 and J usage is TRBJ1-2, with 8 bases that match TRBD1. The CDR3 sequence is 13 residues long. Germline V gives CDR1 SNHLY, CDR2 FYNNEI. Trimming cost V 5 bases and J 9 bases; bases outside gene matches: 8. Here the CDR3 DNA reads TGTGCCAGCAGTTCAAGACAGGGGATGCGCTACACCTTC. This codes for CASSSRQGMRYTF.

There are a few counts of this clone. This chain connects TRBV6-1 to TRBJ2-5, with D perhaps assigned TRBD1 or TRBD2 (6 bases each). The V gene's germline CDR1 is MNHNS and CDR2 SASEGT. Between the trimmed V and J ends, which lost 1 base and 1 base, there was a span of 16 bases. The CDR3 extends over 17 amino acids. This CDR3 is CASSEEGGGKGQETQYF. The CDR3 DNA follows: TGTGCCAGCAGTGAAGAGGGGGGCGGGAAGGGCCAAGAGACCCAGTACTTC.

This sequence joins TRBV11-2 and TRBJ2-1; 10 bases agree with TRBD2. CDR1 is SGHAT and CDR2 is FQNNGV in the germline V gene. Trimming at V came to 5 bases and at J to 8 bases, leaving 9 bases not matched to a gene. The length of the CDR3 is 15 residues. The CDR3 region has the DNA TGTGCCAGCAGCCACAGCGGGAGGGCCTCCGATGAGCAGTTCTTC. Encoded protein: CASSHSGRASDEQFF.

Note on this clone: This specimen includes other DNA sequences encoding the same CDR3. This chain links TRBV9 with TRBJ2-1; 7 bases line up with TRBD2. The CDR3 loop spans 16 amino acids. V trimming: 0 bases; J trimming: 4 bases; junction bases outside the gene matches: 7. Germline assignment: CDR1 SGDLS and CDR2 YYNGEE. The CDR3 loop is CASSVVASGAYNEQFF. DNA for the CDR3: TGTGCCAGCAGCGTAGTGGCTAGCGGAGCTTACAATGAGCAGTTCTTC.

This clone was found once. This chain links TRBV7-6 with TRBJ2-7; 7 bases are a match to TRBD2. The CDR3 contains 14 residues. V lost 0 bases and J lost 3; bases outside the gene matches: 2. CDR1 and CDR2 (germline): SGHVS, FNYEAQ. CDR3 in amino acids: CASSLAGGNYEQYF. CDR3 bases: TGTGCCAGCAGCTTAGCGGGAGGGAACTACGAGCAGTACTTC.

The chain has TRBV9 and TRBJ2-2; TRBD2 agrees at 15 bases. Germline assignment: CDR1 SGDLS and CDR2 YYNGEE. CDR3 length equals 17 residues. The trim removed 4 bases at V and 5 bases at J, leaving 6 bases unmatched. CDR3 DNA sequence: TGTGCCAGCAGCCCGGGGACTAGCGGGAGGAGTACCGGGGAGCTGTTTTTT. Amino acids: CASSPGTSGRSTGELFF.